This is a list of T cell receptor beta chains from one sample in a study of blood T cell repertoires in COVID-19. Produced via immunoSEQ multiplex PCR; TCRdb's table is partial and in-frame only. The profile shows about 190,000 clones, roughly four fifths of them singletons. The sequenced material came from peripheral blood. All receptors come from a woman between 65 and 79 years old with active or convalescent COVID-19. Each CDR3 is given with its conserved first and last residue. A D gene is named only where the DNA matches it firmly. Part of the rows lack a size; the others show once, few, many or a class for expanded clones.

TRBJ1-1,TRBV30,NA,NA,TGTGCCTGGAGTGCCCATTGGACGGGGCGGGAAACCACTGAAGCTTTCTTT,CAWSAHWTGRETTEAFF
TRBJ2-5,TRBV24-1,NA,once,TGTGCCACCAGTGATTCCCTGGAGGCAGAGACCCAGTACTTC,CATSDSLEAETQYF
TRBJ1-2,TRBV29-1,TRBD1,NA,TGCAGCGTTGTTAGGGACAGCTATGGCTACACCTTC,CSVVRDSYGYTF
TRBJ2-1,TRBV27,NA,NA,TGTGCCAGCAGCCCACTTCGCGAGGGGCAGTTCTTC,CASSPLREGQFF
TRBJ2-3,TRBV13,TRBD2,NA,TGTGCCAGCAGCTCCGAGTGGACTAGCGAAGATCGCACAGATACGCAGTATTTT,CASSSEWTSEDRTDTQYF
TRBJ2-7,TRBV6-1,TRBD2,NA,TGTGCCAGCAGTGAAGCTGCGGGAGGGGCCTACGAGCAGTACTTC,CASSEAAGGAYEQYF
TRBJ2-7,TRBV11-2,NA,NA,TGTGCCAGCAGCATAACAACTACCTACGAGCAGTACTTC,CASSITTTYEQYF
TRBJ2-1,TRBV9,NA,NA,TGTGCCAGCAGCGTAGGTACCACGGGAGTGGATTCGAACAATGAGCAGTTCTTC,CASSVGTTGVDSNNEQFF
TRBJ1-3,TRBV18,TRBD1,NA,TGTGCCAGCTCGCCGGACAGGGCCCCCACTGGAAACACCATATATTTT,CASSPDRAPTGNTIYF
TRBJ1-1,TRBV28,NA,NA,TGTGCCAGCAGTTTCGGAGGGCTCACTGAAGCTTTCTTT,CASSFGGLTEAFF
TRBJ1-2,TRBV6-6,NA,NA,TGTGCCAGCAGTTACGTAGAGAACTATGGCTACACCTTC,CASSYVENYGYTF
TRBJ1-2,TRBV5-8,TRBD1,NA,TGTGCCAGCAGCCCTGACGGACAGGGACAGAACTATGGCTACACCTTC,CASSPDGQGQNYGYTF
TRBJ2-5,TRBV5-1,TRBD1,NA,TGCGCCAGCAGCTTGGGCAACAGGGGGAACCAAGAGACCCAGTACTTC,CASSLGNRGNQETQYF
TRBJ1-6,TRBV6-2/TRBV6-3,NA,NA,TGTGCCAGCAACCCTCAGGGAAGTAATTCACCCCTCCACTTT,CASNPQGSNSPLHF
TRBJ2-5,TRBV9,NA,NA,TGTGCCAGCAGCGTAGGTTCTGAGGAGACCCAGTACTTC,CASSVGSEETQYF
TRBJ1-6,TRBV20-1,NA,NA,TGCAGTGCTAGTACCAGGGTCGACTCACCCCTCCACTTT,CSASTRVDSPLHF
TRBJ2-7,TRBV11-2,TRBD2,NA,TGTGCCAGCAGCTTAGACGGGACTAGCGGGGCCGACCCCTACGAGCAGTACTTC,CASSLDGTSGADPYEQYF
TRBJ1-5,TRBV9,NA,NA,TGTGCCAGCAGCGTGTCTTCTGGCAATCAGCCCCAGCATTTT,CASSVSSGNQPQHF
TRBJ2-2,TRBV9,NA,NA,TGTGCCAGCAGCGTACTAGATGGGGGGGAGCTGTTTTTT,CASSVLDGGELFF
TRBJ1-6,TRBV6-1,NA,NA,TGTGCCAGCAGTGAAGGGGGATCGAGGGGGACTAATTCACCCCTCCACTTT,CASSEGGSRGTNSPLHF
TRBJ2-1,TRBV12-3/TRBV12-4,NA,NA,TGTGCCAGCAGTTTGATAGGGGTTGGTGAGCAGTTCTTC,CASSLIGVGEQFF
TRBJ2-7,TRBV19,NA,NA,TGTGCCAGTCAAACCCAGGGTGTTGGGTTTGGCGAGCAGTACTTC,CASQTQGVGFGEQYF
TRBJ1-1,TRBV21-1,NA,NA,TGTGCCAGCAGCAAAAGGGGCAGGGGTGGGACTGAAGCTTTCTTT,CASSKRGRGGTEAFF
TRBJ1-2,TRBV6-5,NA,NA,TGTGCCAGCAGGATCAACGGAGGTAACTATGGCTACACCTTC,CASRINGGNYGYTF
TRBJ1-1,TRBV14,NA,NA,TGTGCCAGCAGCCCCAGCCCCAGGGTTGGAGCTTTCTTT,CASSPSPRVGAFF
TRBJ2-1,TRBV19,TRBD1,NA,TGTGCCAGTATAGGGGGGACAGGGCCCCTCTACAATGAGCAGTTCTTC,CASIGGTGPLYNEQFF
TRBJ2-1,TRBV5-1,TRBD2,NA,TGCGCCAGCCGGGCGGGGGTTAGCTCCTACAATGAGCAGTTCTTC,CASRAGVSSYNEQFF
TRBJ1-3,TRBV5-6,NA,once,TGTGCCAGCAGCTTGAGTACACAGGGAGTTGGAAACACCATATATTTT,CASSLSTQGVGNTIYF
TRBJ2-2,TRBV28,NA,NA,TGTGCCAGCACCCTCGGACAGCCCAGGGCCGGGGAGCTGTTTTTT,CASTLGQPRAGELFF
TRBJ2-7,TRBV4-1,TRBD2,NA,TGCGCCAGCAGCCAAGGCGGAGCGGGACTCTCCTACGAGCAGTACTTC,CASSQGGAGLSYEQYF
TRBJ1-6,TRBV14,TRBD1,NA,TGTGCCAGCAGCCCTAACCCCCGGACAGGGGCTGCGCTATCCTATAATTCACCCCTCCACTTT,CASSPNPRTGAALSYNSPLHF
TRBJ2-7,TRBV6-2/TRBV6-3,NA,NA,TGTGCCAGCAGTTACTCCTTAAAGGGACTTCCTTACGAGCAGTACTTC,CASSYSLKGLPYEQYF
TRBJ2-5,TRBV6-4,TRBD2,NA,TGTGCCAGCGGTCCCGTGGGACTAGCGGGAGGGCCGCGGAAGGAGGAGACCCAGTACTTC,CASGPVGLAGGPRKEETQYF
TRBJ2-1,TRBV14,TRBD2,NA,TGTGCCAGCAGCCCCGACACTAGCGGGAGGAACAATGAGCAGTTCTTC,CASSPDTSGRNNEQFF
TRBJ2-7,TRBV29-1,NA,once,TGCAGCGTCAGACAGGGAGGATCCTACGAGCAGTACTTC,CSVRQGGSYEQYF
TRBJ2-1,TRBV19,TRBD2,once,TGTGCCAGTAGTGCCGGGACTAGCGGGAACAATGAGCAGTTCTTC,CASSAGTSGNNEQFF
TRBJ2-3,TRBV18,NA,NA,TGTGCCAGCTCACCAGGACTGGCACGAACAGATACGCAGTATTTT,CASSPGLARTDTQYF
TRBJ2-7,TRBV18,TRBD1,NA,TGTGCCAGCTCACCTATTGACGGGACAGGTATAATCTACGAGCAGTACTTC,CASSPIDGTGIIYEQYF
TRBJ1-1,TRBV28,NA,NA,TGTGCCAGCAGTCCGAACCAGGGTCTCACTGAAGCTTTCTTT,CASSPNQGLTEAFF
TRBJ2-6,TRBV11-3,TRBD1,NA,TGTGCCAGCAGCCTCGGACAGGGGAGTATATCTGGGGCCAACGTCCTGACTTTC,CASSLGQGSISGANVLTF
TRBJ2-2,TRBV7-9,NA,NA,TGTGCCAGCAGCACGCATAGGCAGACTAACACCGGGGAGCTGTTTTTT,CASSTHRQTNTGELFF
TRBJ2-2,TRBV5-6,NA,NA,TGTGCCAGCAGCTGGGCCCTGGGGGCGGCCTTCACCGGGGAGCTGTTTTTT,CASSWALGAAFTGELFF